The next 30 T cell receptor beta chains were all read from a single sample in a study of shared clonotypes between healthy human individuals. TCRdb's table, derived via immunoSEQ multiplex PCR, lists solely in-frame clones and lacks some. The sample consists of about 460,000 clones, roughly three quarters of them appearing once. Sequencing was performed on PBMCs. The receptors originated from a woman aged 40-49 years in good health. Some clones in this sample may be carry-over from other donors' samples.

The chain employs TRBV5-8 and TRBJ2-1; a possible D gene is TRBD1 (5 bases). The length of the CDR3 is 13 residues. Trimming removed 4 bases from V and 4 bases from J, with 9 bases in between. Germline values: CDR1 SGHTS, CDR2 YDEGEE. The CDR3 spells CASSRRGYNEQFF. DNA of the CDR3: TGTGCCAGCAGCCGAAGGGGTTACAATGAGCAGTTCTTC.

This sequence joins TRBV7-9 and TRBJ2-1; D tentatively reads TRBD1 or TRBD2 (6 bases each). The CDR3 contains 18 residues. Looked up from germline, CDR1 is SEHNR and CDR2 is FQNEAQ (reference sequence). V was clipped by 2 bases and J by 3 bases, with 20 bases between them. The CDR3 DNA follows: TGTGCCAGCAGCTTAACTGAGGTGGGGGGCGGATTCTACAATGAGCAGTTCTTC. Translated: CASSLTEVGGGFYNEQFF.

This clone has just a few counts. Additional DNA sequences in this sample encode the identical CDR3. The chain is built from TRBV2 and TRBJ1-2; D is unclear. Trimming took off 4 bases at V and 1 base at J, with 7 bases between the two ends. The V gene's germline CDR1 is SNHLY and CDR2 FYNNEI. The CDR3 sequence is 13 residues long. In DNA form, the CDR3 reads TGTGCCAGCAGTGCCGGCGGTAACTATGGCTACACCTTC. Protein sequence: CASSAGGNYGYTF. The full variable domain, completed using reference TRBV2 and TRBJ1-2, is EPEVTQTPSHQVTQMGQEVILRCVPISNHLYFYWYRQILGQKVEFLVSFYNNEISEKSEIFDDQFSVERPDGSNFTLKIRSTKLEDSAMYFCASSAGGNYGYTFGSGTRLTVV.

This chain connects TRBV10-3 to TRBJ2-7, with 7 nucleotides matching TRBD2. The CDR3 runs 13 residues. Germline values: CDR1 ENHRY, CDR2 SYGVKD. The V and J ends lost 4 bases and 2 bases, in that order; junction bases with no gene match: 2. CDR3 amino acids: CAISVGTTYEQYF. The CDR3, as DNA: TGTGCCATCAGTGTAGGGACTACCTACGAGCAGTACTTC.

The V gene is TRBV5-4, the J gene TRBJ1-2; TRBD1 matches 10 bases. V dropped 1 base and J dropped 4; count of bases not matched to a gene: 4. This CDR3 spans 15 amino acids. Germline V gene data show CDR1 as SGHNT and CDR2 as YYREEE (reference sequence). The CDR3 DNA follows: TGTGCCAGCAGCTTGACGGGACAGGGGATCTATGGCTACACCTTC. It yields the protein CASSLTGQGIYGYTF.

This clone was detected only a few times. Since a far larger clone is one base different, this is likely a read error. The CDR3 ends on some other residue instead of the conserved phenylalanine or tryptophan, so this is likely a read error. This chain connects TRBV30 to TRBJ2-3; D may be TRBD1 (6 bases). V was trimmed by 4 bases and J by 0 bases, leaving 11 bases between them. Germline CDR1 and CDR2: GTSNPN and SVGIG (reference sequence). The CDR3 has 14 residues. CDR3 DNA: TGTGCCTGGATGAGGGGGAGAAGCACAGATACGCAGTATCTT. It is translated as CAWMRGRSTDTQYL.

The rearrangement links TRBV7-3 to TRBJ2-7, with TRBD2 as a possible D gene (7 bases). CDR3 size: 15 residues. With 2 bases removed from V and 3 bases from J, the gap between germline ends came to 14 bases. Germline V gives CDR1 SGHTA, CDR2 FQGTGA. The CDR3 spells CASSLYGGGDYEQYF. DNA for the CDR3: TGTGCCAGCAGCTTATATGGCGGGGGCGACTACGAGCAGTACTTC.

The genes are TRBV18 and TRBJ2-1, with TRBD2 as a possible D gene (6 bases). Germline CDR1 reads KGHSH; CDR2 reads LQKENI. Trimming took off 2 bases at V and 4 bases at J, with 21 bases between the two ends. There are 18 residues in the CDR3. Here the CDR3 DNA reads TGTGCCAGCTCACCAAGCCGCGGGACCCAGGTTAAGTACAATGAGCAGTTCTTC. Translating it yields CASSPSRGTQVKYNEQFF. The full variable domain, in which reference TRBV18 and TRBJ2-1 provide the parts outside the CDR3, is NAGVMQNPRHLVRRRGQEARLRCSPMKGHSHVYWYRQLPEEGLKFMVYLQKENIIDESGMPKERFSAEFPKEGPSILRIQQVVRGDSAAYFCASSPSRGTQVKYNEQFFGPGTRLTVL.

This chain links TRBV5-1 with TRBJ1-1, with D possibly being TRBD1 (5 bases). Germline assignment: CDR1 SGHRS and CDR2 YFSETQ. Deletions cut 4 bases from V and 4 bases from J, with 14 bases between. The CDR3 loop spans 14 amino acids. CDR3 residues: CASSPMGEATEAFF. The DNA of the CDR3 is TGCGCCAGCAGCCCCATGGGGGAGGCCACTGAAGCTTTCTTT.

CDR3 amino acids: CASSFGGDRDNQPQHF. CDR3 sequence (DNA): TGTGCCAGCAGCTTTGGGGGGGACAGGGACAATCAGCCCCAGCATTTT. The rearrangement links TRBV5-4 to TRBJ1-5; 9 bases fit TRBD1. J gave up 3 bases and V 2 bases, and 6 bases lay outside the gene matches. The CDR3 consists of 16 residues. Germline V gives CDR1 SGHNT, CDR2 YYREEE (reference sequence).

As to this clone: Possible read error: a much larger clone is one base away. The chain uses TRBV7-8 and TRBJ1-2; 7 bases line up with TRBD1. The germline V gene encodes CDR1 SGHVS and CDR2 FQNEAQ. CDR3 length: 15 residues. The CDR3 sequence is CAGSQTGRANYGYTF. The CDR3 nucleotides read TGTGCCGGCAGCCAGACAGGGAGGGCTAACTATGGCTACACCTTC. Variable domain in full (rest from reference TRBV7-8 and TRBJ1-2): GAGVSQSPRYKVAKRGQDVALRCDPISGHVSLFWYQQALGQGPEFLTYFQNEAQLDKSGLPSDRFFAERPEGSVSTLKIQRTQQEDSAVYLCAGSQTGRANYGYTFGSGTRLTVV.

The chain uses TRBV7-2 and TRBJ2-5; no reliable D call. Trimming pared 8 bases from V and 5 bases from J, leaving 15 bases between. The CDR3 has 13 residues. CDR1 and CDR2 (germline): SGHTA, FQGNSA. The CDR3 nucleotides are TGTGCCAGCCTCCAAGGATTCGGGGAGACCCAGTACTTC. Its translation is CASLQGFGETQYF.

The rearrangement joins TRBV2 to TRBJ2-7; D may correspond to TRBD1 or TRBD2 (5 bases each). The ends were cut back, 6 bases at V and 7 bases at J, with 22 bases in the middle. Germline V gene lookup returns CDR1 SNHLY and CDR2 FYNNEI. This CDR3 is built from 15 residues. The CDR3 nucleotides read TGTGCCAGCAGCGCCGAAGGCAGGGAGACGGTGGAGCAGTACTTC. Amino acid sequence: CASSAEGRETVEQYF.

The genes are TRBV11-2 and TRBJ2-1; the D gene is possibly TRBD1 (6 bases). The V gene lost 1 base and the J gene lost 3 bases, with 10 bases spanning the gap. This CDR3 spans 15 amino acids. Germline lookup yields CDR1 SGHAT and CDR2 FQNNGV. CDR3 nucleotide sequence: TGTGCCAGCAGCTTAGTCGACAGGCTCTACAATGAGCAGTTCTTC. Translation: CASSLVDRLYNEQFF. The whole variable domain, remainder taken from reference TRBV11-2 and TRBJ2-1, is EAGVAQSPRYKIIEKRQSVAFWCNPISGHATLYWYQQILGQGPKLLIQFQNNGVVDDSQLPKDRFSAERLKGVDSTLKIQPAKLEDSAVYLCASSLVDRLYNEQFFGPGTRLTVL.

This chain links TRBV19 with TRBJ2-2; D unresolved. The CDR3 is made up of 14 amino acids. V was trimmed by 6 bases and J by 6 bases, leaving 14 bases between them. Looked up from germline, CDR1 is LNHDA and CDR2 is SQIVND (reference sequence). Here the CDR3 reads CASSRIIVSGELFF. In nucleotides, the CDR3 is TGTGCCAGTAGCCGGATCATAGTCTCCGGGGAGCTGTTTTTT.

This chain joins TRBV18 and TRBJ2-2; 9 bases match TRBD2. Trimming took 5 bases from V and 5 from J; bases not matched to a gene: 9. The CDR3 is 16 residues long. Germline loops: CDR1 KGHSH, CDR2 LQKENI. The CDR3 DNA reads TGTGCCAGCTCATTCCTAGCGGGAATGATAACCGGGGAGCTGTTTTTT. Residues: CASSFLAGMITGELFF.

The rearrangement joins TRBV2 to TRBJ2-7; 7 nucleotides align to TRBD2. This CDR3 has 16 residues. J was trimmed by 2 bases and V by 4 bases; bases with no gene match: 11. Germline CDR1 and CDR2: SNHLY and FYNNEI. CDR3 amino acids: CASSGRGGRETYEQYF. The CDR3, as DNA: TGTGCCAGCAGTGGCCGGGGCGGGAGAGAGACCTACGAGCAGTACTTC.

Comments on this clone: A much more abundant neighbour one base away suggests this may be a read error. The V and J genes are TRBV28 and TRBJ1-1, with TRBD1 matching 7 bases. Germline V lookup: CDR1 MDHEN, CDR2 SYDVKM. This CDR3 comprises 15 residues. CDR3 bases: TGTGCCAGCAGCCGTTGGGGACAGACGAACGCTGAAGCTTTCTTT. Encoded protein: CASSRWGQTNAEAFF. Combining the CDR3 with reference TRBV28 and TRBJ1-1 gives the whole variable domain DVKVTQSSRYLVKRTGEKVFLECVQDMDHENMFWYRQDPGLGLRLIYFSYDVKMKEKGDIPEGYSVSREKKERFSLILESASTNQTSMYLCASSRWGQTNAEAFFGQGTRLTVV.

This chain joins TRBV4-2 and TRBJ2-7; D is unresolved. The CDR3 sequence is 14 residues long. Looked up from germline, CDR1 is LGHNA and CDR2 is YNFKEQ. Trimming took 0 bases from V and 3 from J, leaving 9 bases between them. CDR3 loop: CASSQESLSYEQYF. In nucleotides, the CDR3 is TGTGCCAGCAGCCAAGAATCGCTGAGCTACGAGCAGTACTTC.

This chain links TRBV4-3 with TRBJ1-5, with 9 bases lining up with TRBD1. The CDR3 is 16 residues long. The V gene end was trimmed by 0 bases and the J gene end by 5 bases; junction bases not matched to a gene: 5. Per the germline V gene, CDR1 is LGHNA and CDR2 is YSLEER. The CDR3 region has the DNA TGCGCCAGCAGCCAAGATCGCAACAGGGGGCATCAGCCCCAGCATTTT. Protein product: CASSQDRNRGHQPQHF.

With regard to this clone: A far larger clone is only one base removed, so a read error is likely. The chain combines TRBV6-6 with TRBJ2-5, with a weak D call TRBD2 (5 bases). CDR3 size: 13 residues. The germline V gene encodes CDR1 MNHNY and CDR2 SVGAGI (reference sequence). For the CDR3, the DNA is TGTGCCGGCAGTTATGCCGGGGAGCAGACCCAGTACTTC. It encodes CAGSYAGEQTQYF.

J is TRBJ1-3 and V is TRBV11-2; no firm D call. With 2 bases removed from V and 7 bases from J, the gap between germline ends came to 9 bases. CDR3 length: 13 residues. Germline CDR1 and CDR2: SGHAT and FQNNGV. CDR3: CASSLNVRNTIYF. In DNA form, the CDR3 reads TGTGCCAGCAGCTTAAATGTCAGGAACACCATATATTTT.

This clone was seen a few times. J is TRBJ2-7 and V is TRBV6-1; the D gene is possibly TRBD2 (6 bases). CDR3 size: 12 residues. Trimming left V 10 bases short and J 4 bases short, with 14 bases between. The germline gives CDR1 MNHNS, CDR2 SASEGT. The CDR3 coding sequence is TGTGCCACACCCGGGAGTCAATACGAGCAGTACTTC. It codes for CATPGSQYEQYF.

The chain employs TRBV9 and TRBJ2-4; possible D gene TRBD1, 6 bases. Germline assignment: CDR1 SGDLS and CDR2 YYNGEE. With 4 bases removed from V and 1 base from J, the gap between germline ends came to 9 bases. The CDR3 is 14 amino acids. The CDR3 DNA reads TGTGCCAGCAGCCCCCAGGGGGCCAAAAACATTCAGTACTTC. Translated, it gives CASSPQGAKNIQYF.

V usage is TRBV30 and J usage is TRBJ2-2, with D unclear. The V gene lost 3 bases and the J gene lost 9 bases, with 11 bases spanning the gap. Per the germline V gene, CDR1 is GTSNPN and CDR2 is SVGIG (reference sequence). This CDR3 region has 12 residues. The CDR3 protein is CAWSLFARELFF. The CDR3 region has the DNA TGTGCCTGGAGCCTATTTGCCCGGGAGCTGTTTTTT.

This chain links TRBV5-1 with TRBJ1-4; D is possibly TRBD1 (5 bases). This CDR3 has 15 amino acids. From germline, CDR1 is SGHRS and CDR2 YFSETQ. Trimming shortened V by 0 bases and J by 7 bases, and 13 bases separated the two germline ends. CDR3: CASSLGPGPGEKLFF. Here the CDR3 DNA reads TGCGCCAGCAGCTTGGGCCCGGGGCCGGGTGAAAAACTGTTTTTT.

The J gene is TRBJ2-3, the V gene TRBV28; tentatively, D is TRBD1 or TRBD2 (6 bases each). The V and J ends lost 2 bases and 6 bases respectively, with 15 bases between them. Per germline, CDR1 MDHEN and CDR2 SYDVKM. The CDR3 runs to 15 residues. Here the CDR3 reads CASSLPGRGRDTQYF. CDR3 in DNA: TGTGCCAGCAGTTTACCGGGCCGGGGGCGTGATACGCAGTATTTT.

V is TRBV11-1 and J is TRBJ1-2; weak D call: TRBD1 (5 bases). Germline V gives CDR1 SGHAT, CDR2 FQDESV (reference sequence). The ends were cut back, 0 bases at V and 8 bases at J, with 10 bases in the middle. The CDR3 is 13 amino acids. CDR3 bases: TGTGCCAGCAGCTTAGCCTCCGGGACGGGCTACACCTTC. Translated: CASSLASGTGYTF.

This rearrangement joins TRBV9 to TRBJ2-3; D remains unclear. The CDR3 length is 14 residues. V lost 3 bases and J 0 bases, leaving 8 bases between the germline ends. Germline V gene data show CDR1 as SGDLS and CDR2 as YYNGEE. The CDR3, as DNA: TGTGCCAGCAGCGATAAACGTAGCACAGATACGCAGTATTTT. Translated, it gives CASSDKRSTDTQYF.

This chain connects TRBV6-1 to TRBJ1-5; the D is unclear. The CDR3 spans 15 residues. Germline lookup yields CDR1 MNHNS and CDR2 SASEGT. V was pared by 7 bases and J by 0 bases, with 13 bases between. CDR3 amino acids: CASILGRYSNQPQHF. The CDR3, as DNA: TGTGCCAGCATCCTCGGACGGTATAGCAATCAGCCCCAGCATTTT.